This T cell receptor (beta chain) was sequenced in a study of T-cell reconstitution after alpha-beta-depleted transplantation in children. After removal of 8 bases from V and 8 bases from J, the junction contained 12 bases not matched to a gene. Per the germline V gene, CDR1 is LNHNV and CDR2 is YYDKDF (reference sequence). This CDR3 is 16 amino acids long. This clonotype was seen a few times. It was with unique molecular identifiers that the TCRbeta library was prepared. From the PCR reads, TCRdb called clonotypes with MiXCR, one entry per CDR3 protein. The sample has a few hundred thousand distinct CDR3 sequences, 12% seen once; the top ten hold less than 6.5%.

This clonotype was sampled from a human donor who donated a stem cell graft to a child with combined immunodeficiency. The sample was PBMCs from the stem cell graft donor, taken from the stem cell graft. J is TRBJ2-3 and V is TRBV15; 14 bases line up with TRBD2. CDR3 region: CATSGTSGRLGVTQYF. CDR3 coding DNA: TGTGCCACCTCCGGGACTAGCGGGAGACTAGGGGTTACGCAGTATTTT.